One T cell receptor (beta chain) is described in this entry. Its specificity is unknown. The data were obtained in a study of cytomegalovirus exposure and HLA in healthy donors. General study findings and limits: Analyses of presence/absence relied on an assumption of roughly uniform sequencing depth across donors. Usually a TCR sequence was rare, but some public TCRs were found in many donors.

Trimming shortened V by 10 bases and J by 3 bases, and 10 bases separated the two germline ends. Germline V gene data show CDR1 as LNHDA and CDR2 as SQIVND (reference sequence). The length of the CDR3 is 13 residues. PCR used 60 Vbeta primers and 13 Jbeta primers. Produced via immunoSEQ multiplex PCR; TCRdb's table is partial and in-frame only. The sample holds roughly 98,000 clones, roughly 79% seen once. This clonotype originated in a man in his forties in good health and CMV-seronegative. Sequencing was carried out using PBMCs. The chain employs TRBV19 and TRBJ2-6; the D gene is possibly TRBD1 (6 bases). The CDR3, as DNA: TGTGCCACCAGAGGGGGTGGGGCCAACGTCCTGACTTTC. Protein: CATRGGGANVLTF.